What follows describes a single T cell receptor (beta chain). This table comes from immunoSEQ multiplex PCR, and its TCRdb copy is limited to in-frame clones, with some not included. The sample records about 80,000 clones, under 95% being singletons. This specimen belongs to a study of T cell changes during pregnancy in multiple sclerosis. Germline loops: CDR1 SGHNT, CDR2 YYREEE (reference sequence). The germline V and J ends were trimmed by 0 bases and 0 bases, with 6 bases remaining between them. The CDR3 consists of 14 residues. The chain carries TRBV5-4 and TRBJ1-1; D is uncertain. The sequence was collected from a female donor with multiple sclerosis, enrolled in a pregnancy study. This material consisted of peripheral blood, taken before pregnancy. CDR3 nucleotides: TGTGCCAGCAGCTTGGACAACATGAACACTGAAGCTTTCTTT. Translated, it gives CASSLDNMNTEAFF.